This T cell receptor beta chain was found in a study of blood T cells in healthy people across ages. With a J-beta primer mix and a sample-barcoded 5' primer, a second PCR ran about 6 to 11 cycles. TCRdb reanalysed the 5' RACE reads using MiXCR and keeps one entry per CDR3 protein. This table has about 1.4 million distinct CDR3 sequences, roughly 60% appearing once. Details on this clonotype: What it binds is not known.

Study-wide results and caveats: Older age went with lower TCR beta diversity per million T cells, in a roughly linear way.

The germline V and J ends were trimmed by 5 bases and 2 bases, with 13 bases remaining between them. The CDR3 runs 15 residues. Germline lookup yields CDR1 MNHEY and CDR2 SVGAGI. The chain is built from TRBV6-5 and TRBJ1-5, with D hard to call. This clonotype was sampled from a man younger than 35 in good health. Sequenced sample: blood. CDR3 region: CASSSQPPRNQPQHF. As DNA, the CDR3 is TGTGCCAGCAGTAGTCAGCCCCCACGCAATCAGCCCCAGCATTTT.